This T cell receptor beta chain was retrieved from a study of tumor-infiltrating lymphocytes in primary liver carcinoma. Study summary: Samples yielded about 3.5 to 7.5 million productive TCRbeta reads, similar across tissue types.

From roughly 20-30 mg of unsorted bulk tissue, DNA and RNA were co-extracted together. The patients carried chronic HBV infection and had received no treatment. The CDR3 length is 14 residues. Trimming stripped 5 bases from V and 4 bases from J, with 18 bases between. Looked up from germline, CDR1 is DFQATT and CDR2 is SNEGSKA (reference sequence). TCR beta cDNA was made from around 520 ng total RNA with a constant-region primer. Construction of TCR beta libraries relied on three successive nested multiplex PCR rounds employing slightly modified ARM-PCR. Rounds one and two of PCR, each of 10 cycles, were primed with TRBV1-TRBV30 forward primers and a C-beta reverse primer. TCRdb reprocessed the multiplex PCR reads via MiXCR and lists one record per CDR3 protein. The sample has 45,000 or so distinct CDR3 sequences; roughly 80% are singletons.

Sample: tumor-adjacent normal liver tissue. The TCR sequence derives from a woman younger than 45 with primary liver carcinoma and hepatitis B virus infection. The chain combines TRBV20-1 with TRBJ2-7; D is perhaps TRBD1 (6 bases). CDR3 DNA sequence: TGCAGTGCTCCGGACAGTCTGCAGACTTACGAGCAGTACTTC. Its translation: CSAPDSLQTYEQYF.